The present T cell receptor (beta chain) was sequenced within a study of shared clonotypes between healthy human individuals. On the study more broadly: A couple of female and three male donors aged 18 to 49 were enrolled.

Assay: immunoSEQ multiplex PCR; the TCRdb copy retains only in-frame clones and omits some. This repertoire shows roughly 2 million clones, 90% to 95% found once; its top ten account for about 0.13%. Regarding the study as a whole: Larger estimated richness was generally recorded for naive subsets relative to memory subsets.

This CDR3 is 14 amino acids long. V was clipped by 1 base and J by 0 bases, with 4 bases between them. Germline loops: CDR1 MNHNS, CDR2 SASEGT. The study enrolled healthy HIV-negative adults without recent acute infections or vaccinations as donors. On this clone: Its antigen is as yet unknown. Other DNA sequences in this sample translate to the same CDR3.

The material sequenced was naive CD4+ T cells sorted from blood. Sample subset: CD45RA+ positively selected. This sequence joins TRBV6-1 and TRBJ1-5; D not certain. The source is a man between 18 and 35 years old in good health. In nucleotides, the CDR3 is TGTGCCAGCAGTGAAGGCTATAGCAATCAGCCCCAGCATTTT. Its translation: CASSEGYSNQPQHF.